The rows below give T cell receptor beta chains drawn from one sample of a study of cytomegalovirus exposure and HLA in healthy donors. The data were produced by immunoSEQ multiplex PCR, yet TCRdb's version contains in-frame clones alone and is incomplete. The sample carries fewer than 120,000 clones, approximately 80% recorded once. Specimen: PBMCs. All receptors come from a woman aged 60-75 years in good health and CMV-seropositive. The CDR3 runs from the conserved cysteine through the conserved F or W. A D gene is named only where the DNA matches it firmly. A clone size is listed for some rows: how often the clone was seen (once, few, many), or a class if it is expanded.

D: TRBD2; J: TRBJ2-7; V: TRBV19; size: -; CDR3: CASSMGSGSGFEQYF; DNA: TGTGCCAGTAGTATGGGTAGCGGGAGTGGTTTCGAGCAGTACTTC
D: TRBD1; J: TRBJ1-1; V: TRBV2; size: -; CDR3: CASSELGDRGLGVAFF; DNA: TGTGCCAGCAGTGAATTAGGGGACAGGGGGCTAGGGGTAGCTTTCTTT
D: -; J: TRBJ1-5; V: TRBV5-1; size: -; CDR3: CASSSEANQPQHF; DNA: TGCGCCAGCAGCTCAGAGGCCAATCAGCCCCAGCATTTT
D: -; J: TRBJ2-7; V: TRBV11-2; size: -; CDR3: CASSPTDKRLPYEQYF; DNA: TGTGCCAGCAGCCCAACGGACAAAAGACTGCCCTACGAGCAGTACTTC
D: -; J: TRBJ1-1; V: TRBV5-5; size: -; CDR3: CASSPSAAWGQGMNTEAFF; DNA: TGTGCCAGCAGCCCCTCCGCGGCATGGGGGCAAGGTATGAACACTGAAGCTTTCTTT
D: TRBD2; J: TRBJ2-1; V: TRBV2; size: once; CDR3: CASCVSGRLGEQFF; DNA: TGTGCCAGCTGTGTTAGCGGGAGGCTTGGTGAGCAGTTCTTC
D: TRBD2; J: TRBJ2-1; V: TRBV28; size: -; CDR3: CASSFGVWTSGSGEQFF; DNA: TGTGCCAGCAGTTTTGGGGTTTGGACTAGCGGGAGTGGTGAGCAGTTCTTC
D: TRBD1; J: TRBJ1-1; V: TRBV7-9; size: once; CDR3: CSSSPGQGQWDTEAFF; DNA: TGTTCCAGCAGCCCCGGACAGGGGCAATGGGACACTGAAGCTTTCTTT
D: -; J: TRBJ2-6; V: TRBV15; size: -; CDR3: CATSRVHGWSGANVLTF; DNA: TGTGCCACCAGCAGAGTCCACGGTTGGTCTGGGGCCAACGTCCTGACTTTC
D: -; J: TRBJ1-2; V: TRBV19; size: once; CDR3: CASSMLGAGLKDYGYTF; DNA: TGTGCCAGTAGTATGCTGGGGGCCGGGTTGAAGGACTATGGCTACACCTTC
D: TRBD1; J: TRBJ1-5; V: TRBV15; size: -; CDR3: CATSRDLTGGFHQPQHF; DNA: TGTGCCACCAGCAGAGATCTTACAGGGGGCTTCCATCAGCCCCAGCATTTT
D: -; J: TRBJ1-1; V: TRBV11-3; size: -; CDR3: CASSFKAGTEAFF; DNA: TGTGCCAGCAGCTTCAAGGCGGGGACTGAAGCTTTCTTT
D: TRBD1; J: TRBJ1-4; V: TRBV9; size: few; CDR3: CASSGQGLDSPFGNEKLFF; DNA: TGTGCCAGCAGCGGACAGGGTTTGGATAGCCCCTTCGGTAATGAAAAACTGTTTTTT
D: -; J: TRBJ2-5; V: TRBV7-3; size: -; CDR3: CASSLGYGVEETQYF; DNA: TGTGCCAGCAGCTTAGGGTACGGGGTAGAAGAGACCCAGTACTTC
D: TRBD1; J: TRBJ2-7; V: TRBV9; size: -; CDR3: CASSLRGSAYEQYF; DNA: TGTGCCAGCAGCCTCAGGGGGTCGGCCTACGAGCAGTACTTC
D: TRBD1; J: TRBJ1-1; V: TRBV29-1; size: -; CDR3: CSVEGPQQGITEAFF; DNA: TGCAGCGTTGAAGGTCCCCAACAGGGGATCACTGAAGCTTTCTTT
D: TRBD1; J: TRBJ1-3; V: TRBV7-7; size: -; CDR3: CASSPTGEGNTIYF; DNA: TGCGCCAGCAGCCCGACAGGGGAAGGAAACACCATATATTTT
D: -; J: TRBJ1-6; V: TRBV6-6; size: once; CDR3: CASRAGSYNSPLHF; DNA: TGTGCCAGCAGGGCAGGGTCCTATAATTCACCCCTCCACTTT
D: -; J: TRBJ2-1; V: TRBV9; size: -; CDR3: CASSVDLTASYNEQFF; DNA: TGTGCCAGCAGCGTGGATCTGACAGCCTCCTACAATGAGCAGTTCTTC
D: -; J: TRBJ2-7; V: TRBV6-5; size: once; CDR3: CASSPDGGSDYEQYF; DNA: TGTGCCAGCAGTCCCGACGGAGGTAGTGACTACGAGCAGTACTTC
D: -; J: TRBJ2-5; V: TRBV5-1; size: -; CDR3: CASRAQLLAQREETQYF; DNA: TGCGCCAGCAGGGCCCAATTACTAGCCCAGCGAGAAGAGACCCAGTACTTC
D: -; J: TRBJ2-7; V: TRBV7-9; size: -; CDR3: CASSSGSLQYF; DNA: TGTGCCAGCAGCTCTGGGAGTCTCCAGTACTTC
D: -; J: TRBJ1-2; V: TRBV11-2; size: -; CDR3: CASSSHRTFNYGYTF; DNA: TGTGCCAGCAGCTCCCACAGAACCTTTAACTATGGCTACACCTTC
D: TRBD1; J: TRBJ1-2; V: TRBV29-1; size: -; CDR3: CSVGGDRGLALTNGYTF; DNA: TGCAGCGTTGGTGGGGACAGGGGGCTTGCCCTAACTAATGGCTACACCTTC
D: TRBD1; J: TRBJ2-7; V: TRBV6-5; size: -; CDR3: CASSDRDRGYEQYF; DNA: TGTGCCAGCAGCGACCGGGACAGGGGCTACGAGCAGTACTTC
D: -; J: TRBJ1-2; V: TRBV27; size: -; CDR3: CASSSTRYGYTF; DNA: TGTGCCAGCAGTTCGACACGATATGGCTACACCTTC
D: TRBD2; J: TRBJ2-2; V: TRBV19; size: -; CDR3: CASSIDLAGANTGELFF; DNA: TGTGCCAGTAGTATAGATCTAGCGGGAGCGAACACCGGGGAGCTGTTTTTT
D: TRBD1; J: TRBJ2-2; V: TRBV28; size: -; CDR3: CASSFVGGQGAIGELFF; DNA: TGTGCCAGCAGTTTCGTCGGCGGACAGGGGGCTATCGGGGAGCTGTTTTTT
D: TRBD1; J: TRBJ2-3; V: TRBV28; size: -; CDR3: CASRPAGTGGPDTQYF; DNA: TGTGCCAGCAGGCCCGCCGGGACAGGGGGCCCAGATACGCAGTATTTT
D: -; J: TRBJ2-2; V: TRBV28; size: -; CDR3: CASSFVGELFF; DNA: TGTGCCAGCAGTTTCGTGGGGGAGCTGTTTTTT
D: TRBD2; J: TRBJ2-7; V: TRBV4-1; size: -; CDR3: CASSQEPAGVPYEQYF; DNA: TGCGCCAGCAGCCAAGAACCAGCGGGAGTCCCCTACGAGCAGTACTTC
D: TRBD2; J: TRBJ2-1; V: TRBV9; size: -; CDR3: CASSARTSGREEQFF; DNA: TGTGCCAGCAGCGCAAGGACTAGCGGGAGGGAGGAGCAGTTCTTC
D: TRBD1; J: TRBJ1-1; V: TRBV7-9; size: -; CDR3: CASSPDRTGVRGAFF; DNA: TGTGCCAGCAGCCCCGACCGGACAGGGGTCCGTGGGGCTTTCTTT
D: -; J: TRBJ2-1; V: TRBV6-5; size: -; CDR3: CASSYSIAVNEQFF; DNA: TGTGCCAGCAGTTACTCGATAGCTGTCAATGAGCAGTTCTTC
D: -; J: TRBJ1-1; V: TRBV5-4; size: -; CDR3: CASSHGTEAFF; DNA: TGTGCCAGCAGCCACGGCACTGAAGCTTTCTTT
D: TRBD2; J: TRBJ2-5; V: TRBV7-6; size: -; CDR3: CASRRTSGQETQYF; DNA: TGTGCCAGCAGACGGACTAGCGGACAAGAGACCCAGTACTTC
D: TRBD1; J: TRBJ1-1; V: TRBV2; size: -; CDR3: CASSVDGQGVVEAFF; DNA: TGTGCCAGCAGCGTGGACGGACAGGGAGTGGTAGAAGCTTTCTTT
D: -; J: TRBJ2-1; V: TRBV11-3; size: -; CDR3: CASNQEGTEQFF; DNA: TGTGCCAGCAACCAGGAGGGAACTGAGCAGTTCTTC
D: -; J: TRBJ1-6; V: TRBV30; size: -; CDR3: CACPTENYNSPLHF; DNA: TGTGCCTGCCCTACAGAGAACTATAATTCACCCCTCCACTTT
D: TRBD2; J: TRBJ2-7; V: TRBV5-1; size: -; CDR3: CASSLITGTSGRVYEQYF; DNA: TGCGCCAGCAGCCTAATTACCGGGACTAGCGGGAGGGTATACGAGCAGTACTTC
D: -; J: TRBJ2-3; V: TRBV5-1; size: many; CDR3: CASSLSTDTQYF; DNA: TGCGCCAGCAGCCTTAGCACAGATACGCAGTATTTT